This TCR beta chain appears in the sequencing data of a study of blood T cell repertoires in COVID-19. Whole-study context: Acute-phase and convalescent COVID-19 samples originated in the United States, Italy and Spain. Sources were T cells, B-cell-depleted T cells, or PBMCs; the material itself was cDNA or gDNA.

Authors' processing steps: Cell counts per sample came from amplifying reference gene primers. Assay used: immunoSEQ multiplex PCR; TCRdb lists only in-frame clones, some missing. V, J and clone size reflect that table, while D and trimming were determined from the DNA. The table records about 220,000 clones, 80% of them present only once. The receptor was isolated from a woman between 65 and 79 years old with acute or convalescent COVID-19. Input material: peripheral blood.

The CDR3 DNA is TGTGCCAGCAGCTTAGTTACGGCAACTAATGAAAAACTGTTTTTT. Translation gives CASSLVTATNEKLFF. This sequence joins TRBV7-2 and TRBJ1-4, with D unclear. CDR3 length: 15 residues. The V gene lost 1 base and the J gene lost 0 bases, with 6 bases spanning the gap. Per the germline V gene, CDR1 is SGHTA and CDR2 is FQGNSA.